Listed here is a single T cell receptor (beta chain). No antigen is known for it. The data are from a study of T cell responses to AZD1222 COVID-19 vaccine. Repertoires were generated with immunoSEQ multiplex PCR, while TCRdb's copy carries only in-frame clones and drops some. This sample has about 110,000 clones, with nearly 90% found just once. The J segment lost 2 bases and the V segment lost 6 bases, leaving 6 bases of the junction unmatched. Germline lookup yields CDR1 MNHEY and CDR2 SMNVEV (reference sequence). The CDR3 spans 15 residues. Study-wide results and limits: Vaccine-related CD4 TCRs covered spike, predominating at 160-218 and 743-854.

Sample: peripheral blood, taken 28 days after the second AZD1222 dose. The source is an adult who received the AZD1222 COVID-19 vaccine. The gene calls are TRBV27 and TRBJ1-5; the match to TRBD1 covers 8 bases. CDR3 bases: TGTGCCAGCAGGCACAGGGGGTTGGGCAATCAGCCCCAGCATTTT. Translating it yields CASRHRGLGNQPQHF.